One and the same sample provided the 14 T cell receptor beta chains below, sequenced in a study of spatial heterogeneity in lung cancer. Time point specified: sample taken at primary tumor resection. Whole RNA came from tumor, nontumor lung or frozen PBMC and was sequenced without being sorted. TCRdb re-derived calls from the 5' RACE reads in MiXCR, one entry per CDR3 protein. Among 25,000 to 35,000 distinct CDR3 sequences listed, around 8% were seen once. This specimen was PBMCs, taken at surgery. Receptors were obtained from a female donor with early-stage non-small cell lung cancer.

This clonotype was detected many times. This CDR3 reads CASSPGLQPGETQYF. CDR3 DNA sequence: TGTGCCAGCAGCCCGGGACTACAACCCGGGGAGACCCAGTACTTC. The V and J genes are TRBV7-9 and TRBJ2-5, with 7 bases aligning to TRBD2. With V trimmed by 5 bases and J by 5 bases, 11 bases remained unmatched. The CDR3 runs to 15 residues. Germline assignment: CDR1 SEHNR and CDR2 FQNEAQ (reference sequence).

Only a few counts were recorded for this clonotype. This sequence joins TRBV5-5 and TRBJ2-5, with 7 bases matching TRBD2. In germline, CDR1 is SGHKS, CDR2 YYEKEE (reference sequence). CDR3 size: 15 residues. V was clipped by 4 bases and J by 5 bases; unmatched bases: 11. CDR3 region: CASSPAGGRGETQYF. The DNA for the CDR3 is TGTGCCAGCAGCCCAGCCGGCGGGAGAGGGGAGACCCAGTACTTC.

At least ten counts were recorded for this clonotype. The chain is built from TRBV29-1 and TRBJ1-2; D is unclear. CDR1 is SQVTM and CDR2 is ANQGSEA in the germline V gene. The CDR3 sequence is 14 residues long. V lost 4 bases and J lost 2, with 14 bases in between. CDR3 nucleotide sequence: TGCAGCGTTGCGACGGGTAGAACAAACTATGGCTACACCTTC. Protein sequence: CSVATGRTNYGYTF.

This chain connects TRBV5-1 to TRBJ1-1, with 7 positions matching TRBD1. The germline V gene encodes CDR1 SGHRS and CDR2 YFSETQ. Trimming cost V 4 bases and J 0 bases; bases outside gene matches: 3. The CDR3 spans 14 residues. The chain's CDR3 is CASSGGQMNTEAFF. The CDR3 DNA follows: TGCGCCAGCAGCGGGGGACAGATGAACACTGAAGCTTTCTTT.

This sequence joins TRBV19 and TRBJ2-5; D perhaps matches TRBD1 (6 bases). Looked up from germline, CDR1 is LNHDA and CDR2 is SQIVND (reference sequence). CDR3 size: 15 residues. The V gene lost 1 base and the J gene lost 4 bases, with 13 bases spanning the gap. CDR3 loop: CASSIGTARRETQYF. Written as DNA, the CDR3 is TGTGCCAGTAGTATAGGGACAGCCAGACGAGAGACCCAGTACTTC.

This clonotype was recorded at least ten times. J is TRBJ1-2 and V is TRBV7-2; D is unresolved. Trimming stripped 2 bases from V and 4 bases from J, with 5 bases between. There are 12 residues in the CDR3. The germline V gene encodes CDR1 SGHTA and CDR2 FQGNSA. CDR3 residues: CASSLTRYGYTF. CDR3 nucleotide sequence: TGTGCCAGCAGCTTAACGCGCTATGGCTACACCTTC.

This clonotype appeared many times. The chain combines TRBV7-8 with TRBJ2-1; TRBD2 aligns across 7 bases. The V gene's germline CDR1 is SGHVS and CDR2 FQNEAQ. This CDR3 spans 15 amino acids. Trimming cost V 3 bases and J 7 bases; bases outside gene matches: 9. The CDR3 loop is CASSFGRELRNEQFF. The CDR3 nucleotides read TGTGCCAGCAGCTTTGGGCGGGAGCTAAGGAATGAGCAGTTCTTC.

The chain combines TRBV5-1 with TRBJ2-1; 11 bases agree with TRBD2. CDR1 is SGHRS and CDR2 is YFSETQ in the germline V gene. The CDR3 runs 17 residues. V was clipped by 4 bases and J by 7 bases; unmatched bases: 13. Here the CDR3 reads CASSGPGIAGGRNEQFF. The CDR3 DNA reads as TGCGCCAGCAGCGGCCCGGGCATAGCGGGGGGGCGAAATGAGCAGTTCTTC.

V and J are TRBV12-3 or TRBV12-4 and TRBJ2-2; 15 bases map to TRBD2. With V trimmed by 3 bases and J by 4 bases, 12 bases remained unmatched. CDR3 length: 20 residues. CDR3 sequence reads: CASSLSGTGGLAGGTGELFF. The CDR3 region has the DNA TGTGCCAGCAGTTTGTCCGGGACAGGGGGACTAGCGGGAGGCACCGGGGAGCTGTTTTTT.

This clonotype was seen many times. The genes are TRBV3-1 and TRBJ2-5, with D perhaps matching TRBD1 or TRBD2 (6 bases each). Trimming left V 1 base short and J 5 bases short, with 14 bases between. The germline CDR1 and CDR2 sequences are LGHDT and YNNKEL (reference sequence). This CDR3 has 15 residues. The CDR3 region is CASSQGSGARETQYF. DNA of the CDR3: TGTGCCAGCAGCCAAGGATCGGGGGCACGGGAGACCCAGTACTTC.

This clonotype was counted ten times or more. The chain has TRBV28 and TRBJ1-1; the D is unclear. The CDR3 length is 15 residues. Looked up from germline, CDR1 is MDHEN and CDR2 is SYDVKM. V dropped 0 bases and J dropped 0 bases, with 8 bases sitting between them. CDR3 sequence reads: CASSLWGRMNTEAFF. CDR3 in DNA: TGTGCCAGCAGTTTATGGGGTCGGATGAACACTGAAGCTTTCTTT.

This clonotype was counted between two and nine times. The chain employs TRBV4-1 and TRBJ2-4; D perhaps matches TRBD1 (6 bases). The ends were cut back, 4 bases at V and 7 bases at J, with 20 bases in the middle. The CDR3 consists of 16 residues. Looked up from germline, CDR1 is MGHRA and CDR2 is YSYEKL. In DNA, the CDR3 is TGCGCCAGCAGCCCGCTTGGGGGCAGTCCTACGAACATTCAGTACTTC. Encoded protein: CASSPLGGSPTNIQYF.

The chain uses TRBV20-1 and TRBJ2-3, with a weak D call TRBD2 (6 bases). Between the trimmed V and J ends, which lost 0 bases and 2 bases, there was a span of 12 bases. The CDR3 totals 15 residues. Per germline, CDR1 DFQATT and CDR2 SNEGSKA (reference sequence). The CDR3 DNA sequence: TGCAGTGCTAGAGATCGGCGGGGCGACACAGATACGCAGTATTTT. It codes for CSARDRRGDTDTQYF.

This chain uses TRBV14 with TRBJ2-3, with 11 bases identical to TRBD2. Germline V gene sequence: CDR1 SGHDN, CDR2 FVKESK. Trimming took 5 bases from V and 1 from J; bases not matched to a gene: 5. The CDR3 totals 16 residues. The CDR3 coding sequence is TGTGCCAGCAGCGCCTGGACTAGCGGGCGCACAGATACGCAGTATTTT. This sequence encodes CASSAWTSGRTDTQYF.